This T cell receptor (beta chain) was recorded in a study of cytomegalovirus exposure and HLA in healthy donors. From germline, CDR1 is MNHNY and CDR2 SVGAGI (reference sequence). The CDR3 is 16 residues long. The V and J ends lost 0 bases and 2 bases, in that order; junction bases with no gene match: 7. The PCR employed 60 Vbeta primers together with 13 Jbeta primers. Repertoires were generated with immunoSEQ multiplex PCR, while TCRdb's copy carries only in-frame clones and drops some. The sample records roughly 110,000 clones, approximately 81% being singletons. The sequence was collected from a man aged 30 to 45 in good health and CMV-seronegative. The V call is TRBV6-6, the J call TRBJ2-7; 7 bases fit TRBD1. Material for sequencing was PBMCs. The CDR3 loop is CASSYSGTVPPYEQYF. Written as DNA, the CDR3 is TGTGCCAGCAGTTACTCGGGGACAGTTCCTCCCTACGAGCAGTACTTC.